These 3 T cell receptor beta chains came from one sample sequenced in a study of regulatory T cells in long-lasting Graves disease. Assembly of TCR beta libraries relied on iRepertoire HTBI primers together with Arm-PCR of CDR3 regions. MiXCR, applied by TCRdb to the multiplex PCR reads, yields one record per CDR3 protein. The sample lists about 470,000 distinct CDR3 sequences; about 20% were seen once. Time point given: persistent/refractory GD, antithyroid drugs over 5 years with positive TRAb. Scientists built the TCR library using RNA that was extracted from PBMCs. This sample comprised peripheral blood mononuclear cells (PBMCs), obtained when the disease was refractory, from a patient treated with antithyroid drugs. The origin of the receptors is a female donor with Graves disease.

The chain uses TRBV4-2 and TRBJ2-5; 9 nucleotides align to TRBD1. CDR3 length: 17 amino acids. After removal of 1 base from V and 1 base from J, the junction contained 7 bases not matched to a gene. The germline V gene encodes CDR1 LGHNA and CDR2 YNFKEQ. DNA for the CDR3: TGTGCCAGCAGCCAAGTAATTGGACAGGGGACCCAAGAGACCCAGTACTTC. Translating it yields CASSQVIGQGTQETQYF.

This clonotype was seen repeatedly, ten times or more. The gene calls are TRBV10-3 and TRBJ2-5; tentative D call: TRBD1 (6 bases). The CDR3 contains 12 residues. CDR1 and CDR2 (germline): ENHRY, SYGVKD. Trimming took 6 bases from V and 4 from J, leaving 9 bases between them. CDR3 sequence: CAISQGRETQYF. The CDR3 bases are TGTGCCATCAGCCAGGGGCGAGAGACCCAGTACTTC.

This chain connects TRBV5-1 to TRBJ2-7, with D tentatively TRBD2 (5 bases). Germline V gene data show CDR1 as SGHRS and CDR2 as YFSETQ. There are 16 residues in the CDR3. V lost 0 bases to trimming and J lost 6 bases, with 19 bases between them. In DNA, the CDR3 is TGCGCCAGCAGCTTGGTTGGAGGTCTCTTCGCTACCGAGCAGTACTTC. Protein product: CASSLVGGLFATEQYF.